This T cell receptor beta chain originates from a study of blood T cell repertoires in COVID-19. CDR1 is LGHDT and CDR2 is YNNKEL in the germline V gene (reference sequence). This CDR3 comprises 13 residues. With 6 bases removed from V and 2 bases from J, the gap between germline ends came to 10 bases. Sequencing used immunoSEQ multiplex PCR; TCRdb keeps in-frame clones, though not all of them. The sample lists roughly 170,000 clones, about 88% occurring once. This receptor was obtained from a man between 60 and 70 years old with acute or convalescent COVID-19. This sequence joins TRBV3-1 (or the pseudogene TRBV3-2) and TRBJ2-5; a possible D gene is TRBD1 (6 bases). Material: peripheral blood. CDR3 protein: CASRPTGQETQYF. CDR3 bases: TGTGCCAGCAGGCCGACAGGACAAGAGACCCAGTACTTC.